These 2 T cell receptor beta chains originate from one sample sequenced in a study of blood T cells in healthy people across ages (dated by TCRdb to the mid-2010s). The library was built by means of 5' RACE. The sequencer listed for this sample is Illumina HiSeq 2500. A second PCR of roughly 7 to 12 cycles was run with a J-beta primer mix and a sample-barcoded 5' primer. TCRdb trimmed public reads at Q25 via fastp, called clones via MiXCR and kept in-frame beta chains. A single entry per CDR3 protein holds the most common genes and DNA from its merged rows. The sample records approximately 700,000 distinct CDR3 sequences, roughly 30% of which are singletons. The ten largest clones add up to 15% of the sample. The sequenced material came from blood. The receptor source for this set is a woman at least 80 years old in good health. Donor details come from another sample of the same person, matched by shared clones.

This clonotype showed up many times. This chain connects TRBV4-1 to TRBJ2-3; 8 bases fit TRBD1. V shed 11 bases and J 3 bases; nucleotides not matched to a gene: 10. The CDR3 extends over 14 amino acids. The germline gives CDR1 MGHRA, CDR2 YSYEKL. The CDR3 region is CASAQDRDTDTQYF. The CDR3 DNA reads TGCGCCTCTGCTCAGGACAGGGATACAGATACGCAGTATTTT.

This clonotype was observed many times. This rearrangement joins TRBV7-2 to TRBJ1-1, with D tentatively TRBD1 (6 bases). This CDR3 spans 13 amino acids. Per the germline V gene, CDR1 is SGHTA and CDR2 is FQGNSA. The V end lost 5 bases, the J end lost 6 bases, and 13 bases lay between the germline ends. The CDR3 DNA follows: TGTGCCAGCAGCCCGTTAGGGGGGGCTGAAGCTTTCTTT. Protein sequence: CASSPLGGAEAFF.